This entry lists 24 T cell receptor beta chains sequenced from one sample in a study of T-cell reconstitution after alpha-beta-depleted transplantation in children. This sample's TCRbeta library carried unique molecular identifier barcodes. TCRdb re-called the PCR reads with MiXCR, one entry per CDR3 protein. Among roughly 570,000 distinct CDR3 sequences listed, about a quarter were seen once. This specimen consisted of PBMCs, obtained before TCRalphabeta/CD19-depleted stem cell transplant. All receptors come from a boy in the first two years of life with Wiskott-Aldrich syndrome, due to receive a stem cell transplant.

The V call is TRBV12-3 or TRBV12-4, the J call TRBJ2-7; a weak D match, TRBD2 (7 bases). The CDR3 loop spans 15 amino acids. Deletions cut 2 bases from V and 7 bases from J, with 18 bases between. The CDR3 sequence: CASSLLGGLYQEQYF. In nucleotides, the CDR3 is TGTGCCAGCAGTTTATTGGGGGGGCTGTATCAAGAGCAGTACTTC.

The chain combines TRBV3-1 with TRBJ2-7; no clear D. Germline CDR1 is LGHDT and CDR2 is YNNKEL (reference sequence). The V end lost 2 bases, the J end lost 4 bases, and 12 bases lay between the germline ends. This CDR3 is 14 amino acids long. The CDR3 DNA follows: TGTGCCAGCAGCCAAAGGGCTATGGGGTACGAGCAGTACTTC. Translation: CASSQRAMGYEQYF.

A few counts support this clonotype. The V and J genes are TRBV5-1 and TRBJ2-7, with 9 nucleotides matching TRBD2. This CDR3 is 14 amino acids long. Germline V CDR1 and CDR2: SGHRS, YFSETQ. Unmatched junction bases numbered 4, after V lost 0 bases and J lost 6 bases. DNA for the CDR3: TGCGCCAGCAGCTTGGATCTAGCGGGACCCGAGCAGTACTTC. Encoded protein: CASSLDLAGPEQYF.

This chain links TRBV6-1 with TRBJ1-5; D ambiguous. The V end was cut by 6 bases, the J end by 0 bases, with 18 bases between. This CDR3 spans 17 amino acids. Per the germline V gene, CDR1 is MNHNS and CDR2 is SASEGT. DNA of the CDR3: TGTGCCAGCAGCCGAAAGAAGGCCAGGAGTAGCAATCAGCCCCAGCATTTT. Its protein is CASSRKKARSSNQPQHF.

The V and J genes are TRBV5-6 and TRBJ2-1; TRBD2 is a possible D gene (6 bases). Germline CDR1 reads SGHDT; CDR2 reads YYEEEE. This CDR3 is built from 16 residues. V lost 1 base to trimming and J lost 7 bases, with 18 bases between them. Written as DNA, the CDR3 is TGTGCCAGCAGCTTGTTCCTCGGGGGAACCAAAAATGAGCAGTTCTTC. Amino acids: CASSLFLGGTKNEQFF.

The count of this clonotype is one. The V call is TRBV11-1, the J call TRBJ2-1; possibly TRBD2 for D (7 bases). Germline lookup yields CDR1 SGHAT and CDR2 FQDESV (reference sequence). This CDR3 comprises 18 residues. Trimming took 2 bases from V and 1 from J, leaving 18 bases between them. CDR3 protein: CASSLRGRAEGSYNEQFF. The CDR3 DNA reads TGTGCCAGCAGCTTAAGGGGGAGGGCCGAAGGGTCCTACAATGAGCAGTTCTTC.

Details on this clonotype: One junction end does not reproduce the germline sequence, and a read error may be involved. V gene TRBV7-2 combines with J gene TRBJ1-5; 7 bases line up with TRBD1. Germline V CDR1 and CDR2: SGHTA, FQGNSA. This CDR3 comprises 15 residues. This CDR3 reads CASTLTGARNQPQHF. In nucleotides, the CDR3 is TGTGCCAGCACCTTAACAGGGGCCCGTAATCAGCCCCAGCATTTT.

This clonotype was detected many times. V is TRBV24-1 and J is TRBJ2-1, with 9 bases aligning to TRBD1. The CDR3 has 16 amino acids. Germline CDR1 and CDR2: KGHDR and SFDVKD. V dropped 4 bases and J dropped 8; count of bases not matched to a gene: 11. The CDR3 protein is CATSDRLGQGKDEQFF. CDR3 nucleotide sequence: TGTGCCACCAGTGACCGCCTGGGACAGGGAAAGGATGAGCAGTTCTTC.

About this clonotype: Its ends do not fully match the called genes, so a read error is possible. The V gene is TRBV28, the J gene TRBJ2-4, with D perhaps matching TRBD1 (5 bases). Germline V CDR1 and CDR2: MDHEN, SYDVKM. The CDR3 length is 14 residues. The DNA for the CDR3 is TGTGCCAGCAGTTTTCATGGGGCCAAAAACAGTCAGTACTTC. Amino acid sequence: CASSFHGAKNSQYF.

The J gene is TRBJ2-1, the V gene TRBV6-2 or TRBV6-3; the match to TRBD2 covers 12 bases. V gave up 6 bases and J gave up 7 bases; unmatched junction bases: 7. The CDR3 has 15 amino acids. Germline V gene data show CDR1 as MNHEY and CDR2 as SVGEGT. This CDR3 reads CASRTSGRSRNEQFF. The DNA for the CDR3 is TGTGCCAGCAGGACTAGCGGGAGATCGCGTAATGAGCAGTTCTTC.

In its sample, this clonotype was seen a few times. Written as DNA, the CDR3 is TGCGCCAGCAGCTCGGGGACGGCCAGAGAGACCCAGTACTTC. This codes for CASSSGTARETQYF. The rearrangement joins TRBV5-1 to TRBJ2-5; D is perhaps TRBD1 or TRBD2 (5 bases each). Trimming left V 3 bases short and J 4 bases short, with 13 bases between. Germline CDR1 SGHRS, CDR2 YFSETQ. This CDR3 is built from 14 residues.

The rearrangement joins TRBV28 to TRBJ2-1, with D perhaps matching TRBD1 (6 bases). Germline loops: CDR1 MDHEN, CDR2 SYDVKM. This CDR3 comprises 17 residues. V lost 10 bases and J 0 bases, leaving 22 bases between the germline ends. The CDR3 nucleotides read TGTGCCACCCAAACCCCCAGTGAAGGGGGCTCCTACAATGAGCAGTTCTTC. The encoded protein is CATQTPSEGGSYNEQFF.

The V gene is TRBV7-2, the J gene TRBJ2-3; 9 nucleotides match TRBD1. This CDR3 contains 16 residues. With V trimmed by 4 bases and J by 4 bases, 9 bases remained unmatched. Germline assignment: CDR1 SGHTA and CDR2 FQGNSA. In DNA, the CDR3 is TGTGCCAGCAGCTCCGGGACAGGGTATGGGGCAGATACGCAGTATTTT. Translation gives CASSSGTGYGADTQYF. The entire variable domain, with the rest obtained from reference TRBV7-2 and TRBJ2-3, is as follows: GAGVSQSPSNKVTEKGKDVELRCDPISGHTALYWYRQSLGQGLEFLIYFQGNSAPDKSGLPSDRFSAERTGGSVSTLTIQRTQQEDSAVYLCASSSGTGYGADTQYFGPGTRLTVL.

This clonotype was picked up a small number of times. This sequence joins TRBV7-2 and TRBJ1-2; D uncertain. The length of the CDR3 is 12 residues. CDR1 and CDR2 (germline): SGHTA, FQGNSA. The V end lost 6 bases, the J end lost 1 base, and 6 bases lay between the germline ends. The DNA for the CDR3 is TGTGCCAGCAGTCGAGATAACTATGGCTACACCTTC. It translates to CASSRDNYGYTF.

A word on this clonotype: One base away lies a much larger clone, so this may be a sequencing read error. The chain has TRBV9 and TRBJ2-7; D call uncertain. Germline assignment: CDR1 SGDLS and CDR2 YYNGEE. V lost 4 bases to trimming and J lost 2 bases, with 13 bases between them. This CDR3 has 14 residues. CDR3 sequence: CASSPRTAPYEQYF. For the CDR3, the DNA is TGTGCCAGCAGCCCTCGGACGGCCCCCTACGAGCAGTACTTC.

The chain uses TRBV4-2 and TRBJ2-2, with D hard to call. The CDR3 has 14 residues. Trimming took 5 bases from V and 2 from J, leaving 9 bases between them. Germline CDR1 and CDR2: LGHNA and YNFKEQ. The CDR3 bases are TGTGCCAGCAGCTCGCGCCCTAACACCGGGGAGCTGTTTTTT. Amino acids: CASSSRPNTGELFF.

CDR3 amino acids: CASSRFGDRGGELFF. The CDR3 region has the DNA TGTGCCAGCAGCCGTTTCGGGGACAGGGGAGGGGAGCTGTTTTTT. The V gene is TRBV7-8, the J gene TRBJ2-2, with TRBD1 matching over 10 bases. Losses at the gene ends were 5 bases for V and 8 bases for J; bases not matched to a gene: 8. Germline CDR1 reads SGHVS; CDR2 reads FQNEAQ. This CDR3 has 15 amino acids.

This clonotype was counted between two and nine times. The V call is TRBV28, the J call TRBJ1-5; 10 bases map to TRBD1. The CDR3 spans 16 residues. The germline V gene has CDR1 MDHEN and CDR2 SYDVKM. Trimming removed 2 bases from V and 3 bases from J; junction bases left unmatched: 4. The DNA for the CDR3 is TGTGCCAGCAGTTTACCGGGACAGGGGACCAATCAGCCCCAGCATTTT. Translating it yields CASSLPGQGTNQPQHF.

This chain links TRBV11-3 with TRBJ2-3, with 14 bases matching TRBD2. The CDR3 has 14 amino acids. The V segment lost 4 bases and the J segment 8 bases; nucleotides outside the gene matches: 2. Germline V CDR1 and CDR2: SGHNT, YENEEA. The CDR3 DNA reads TGTGCCAGCAGCTCCGGGACTAGCGGGAGTACGCAGTATTTT. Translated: CASSSGTSGSTQYF. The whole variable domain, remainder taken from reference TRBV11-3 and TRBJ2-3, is EAGVVQSPRYKIIEKKQPVAFWCNPISGHNTLYWYLQNLGQGPELLIRYENEEAVDDSQLPKDRFSAERLKGVDSTLKIQPAELGDSAVYLCASSSGTSGSTQYFGPGTRLTVL.

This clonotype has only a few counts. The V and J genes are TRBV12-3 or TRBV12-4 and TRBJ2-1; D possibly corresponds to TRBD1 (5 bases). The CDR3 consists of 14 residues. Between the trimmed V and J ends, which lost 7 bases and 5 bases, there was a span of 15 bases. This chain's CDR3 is CASTQRQLNNEQFF. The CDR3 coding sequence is TGTGCCAGCACTCAGAGACAGTTAAACAATGAGCAGTTCTTC.

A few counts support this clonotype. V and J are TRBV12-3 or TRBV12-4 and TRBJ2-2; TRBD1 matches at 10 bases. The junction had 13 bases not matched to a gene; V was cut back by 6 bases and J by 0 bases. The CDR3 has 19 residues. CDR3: CASRIPGTGAATNTGELFF. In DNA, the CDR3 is TGTGCCAGCAGGATTCCCGGGACAGGGGCCGCAACGAACACCGGGGAGCTGTTTTTT.

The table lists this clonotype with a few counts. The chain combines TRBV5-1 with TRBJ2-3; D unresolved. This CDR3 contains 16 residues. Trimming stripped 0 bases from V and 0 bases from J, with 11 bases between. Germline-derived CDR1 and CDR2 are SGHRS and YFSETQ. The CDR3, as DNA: TGCGCCAGCAGCTTGGTTGTAGACGCTAGCACAGATACGCAGTATTTT. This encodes CASSLVVDASTDTQYF.

The CDR3 DNA reads TGCGCCAGCAAGTTCGGCGGGAGGGCCTACGAGCAGTACTTC. Its protein product is CASKFGGRAYEQYF. The chain employs TRBV5-1 and TRBJ2-7; TRBD2 matches 9 bases. After removal of 6 bases from V and 2 bases from J, the junction contained 6 bases not matched to a gene. The CDR3 length is 14 residues. The germline V gene has CDR1 SGHRS and CDR2 YFSETQ. The whole variable domain, remainder taken from reference TRBV5-1 and TRBJ2-7, is KAGVTQTPRYLIKTRGQQVTLSCSPISGHRSVSWYQQTPGQGLQFLFEYFSETQRNKGNFPGRFSGRQFSNSRSEMNVSTLELGDSALYLCASKFGGRAYEQYFGPGTRLTVT.

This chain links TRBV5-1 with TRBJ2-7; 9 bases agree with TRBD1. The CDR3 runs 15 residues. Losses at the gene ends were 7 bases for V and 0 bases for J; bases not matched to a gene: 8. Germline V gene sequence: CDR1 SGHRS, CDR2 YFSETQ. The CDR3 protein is CASGPTGGSSYEQYF. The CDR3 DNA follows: TGCGCCAGCGGACCAACAGGGGGCAGCTCCTACGAGCAGTACTTC.